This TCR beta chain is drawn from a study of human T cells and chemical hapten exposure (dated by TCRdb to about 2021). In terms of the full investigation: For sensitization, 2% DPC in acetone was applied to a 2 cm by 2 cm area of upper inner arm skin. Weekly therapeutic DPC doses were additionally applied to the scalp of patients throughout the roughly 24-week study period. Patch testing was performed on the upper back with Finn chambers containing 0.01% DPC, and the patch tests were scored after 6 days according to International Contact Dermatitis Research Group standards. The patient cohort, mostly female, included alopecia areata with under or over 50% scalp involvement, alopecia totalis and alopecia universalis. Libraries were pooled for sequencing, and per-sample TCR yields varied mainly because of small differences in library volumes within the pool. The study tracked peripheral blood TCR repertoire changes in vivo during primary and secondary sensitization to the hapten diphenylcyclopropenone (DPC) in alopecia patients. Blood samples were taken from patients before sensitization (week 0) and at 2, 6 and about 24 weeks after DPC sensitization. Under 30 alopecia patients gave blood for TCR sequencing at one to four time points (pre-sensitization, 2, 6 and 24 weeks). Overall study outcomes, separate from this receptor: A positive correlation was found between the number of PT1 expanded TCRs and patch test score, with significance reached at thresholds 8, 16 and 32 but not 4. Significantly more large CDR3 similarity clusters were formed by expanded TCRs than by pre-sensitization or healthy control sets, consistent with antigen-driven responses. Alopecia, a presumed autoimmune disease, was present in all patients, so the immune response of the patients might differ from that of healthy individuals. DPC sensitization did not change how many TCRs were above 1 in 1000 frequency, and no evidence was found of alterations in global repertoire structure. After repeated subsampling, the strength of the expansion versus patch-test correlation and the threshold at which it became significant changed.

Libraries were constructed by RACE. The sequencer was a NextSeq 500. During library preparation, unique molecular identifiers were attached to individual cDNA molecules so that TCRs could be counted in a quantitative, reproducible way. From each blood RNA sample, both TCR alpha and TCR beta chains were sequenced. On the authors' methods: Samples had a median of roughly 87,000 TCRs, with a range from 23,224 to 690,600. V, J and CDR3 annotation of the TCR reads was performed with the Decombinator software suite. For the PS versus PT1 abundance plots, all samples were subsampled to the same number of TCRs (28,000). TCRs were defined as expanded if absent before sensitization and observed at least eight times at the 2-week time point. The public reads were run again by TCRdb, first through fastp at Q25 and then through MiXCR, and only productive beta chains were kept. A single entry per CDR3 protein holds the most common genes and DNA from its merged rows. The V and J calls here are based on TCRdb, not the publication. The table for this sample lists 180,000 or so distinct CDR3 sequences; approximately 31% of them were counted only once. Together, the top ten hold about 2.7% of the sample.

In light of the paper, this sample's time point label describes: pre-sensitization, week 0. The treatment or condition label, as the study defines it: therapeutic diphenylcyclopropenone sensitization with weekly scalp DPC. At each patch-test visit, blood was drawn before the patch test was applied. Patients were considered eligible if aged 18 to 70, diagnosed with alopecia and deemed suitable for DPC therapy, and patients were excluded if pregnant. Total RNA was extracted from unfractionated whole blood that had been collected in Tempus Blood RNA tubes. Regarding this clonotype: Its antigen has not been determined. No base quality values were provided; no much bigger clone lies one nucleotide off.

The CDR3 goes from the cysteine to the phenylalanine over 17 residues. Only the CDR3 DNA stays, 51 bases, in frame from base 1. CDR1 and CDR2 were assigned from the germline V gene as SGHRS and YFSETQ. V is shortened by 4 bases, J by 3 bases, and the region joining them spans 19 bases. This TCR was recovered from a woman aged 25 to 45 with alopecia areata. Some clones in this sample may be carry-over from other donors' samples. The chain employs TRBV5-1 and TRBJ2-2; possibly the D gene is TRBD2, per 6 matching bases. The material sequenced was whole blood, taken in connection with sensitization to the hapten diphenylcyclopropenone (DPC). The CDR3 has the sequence CASSPPTSSVDTGELFF. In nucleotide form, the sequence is TGCGCCAGCAGCCCCCCCACCTCTAGCGTGGACACCGGGGAGCTGTTTTTT.